A selection of T cell receptor beta chains follows, all from one sample in a study of OX40 agonist ivuxolimab in advanced cancers. Profiled with immunoSEQ multiplex PCR; TCRdb holds only in-frame clones, not every one. The table records some 86,000 clones, more than 70% of them present only once. Specimen: CD4+ or CD8+ T cells sorted from blood, collected in a trial of the OX40 agonist ivuxolimab. Receptor source: an adult with an advanced solid tumor such as melanoma, head and neck, liver or kidney cancer. CDR3s include the opening cysteine and the closing phenylalanine or tryptophan. A D gene is named only where the DNA matches it firmly. Some rows mark clone size as missing; the rest say once, few, many or name a class of expanded clone.

j_call,clone_size,v_call,d_call,cdr3_length,cdr3_aa,cdr3_nt
TRBJ2-2,NA,TRBV21-1,NA,16,CASIVAWQMNTGELFF,TGTGCCAGCATCGTCGCGTGGCAGATGAACACCGGGGAGCTGTTTTTT
TRBJ1-1,NA,TRBV29-1,NA,11,CSALEDTEAFF,TGCAGCGCCTTAGAGGACACTGAAGCTTTCTTT
TRBJ2-7,NA,TRBV7-9,NA,12,CASSFDGSRGHF,TGTGCCAGCAGCTTCGACGGAAGCCGGGGCCACTTC
TRBJ2-1,NA,TRBV18,NA,12,CASSQETSKQFF,TGTGCCAGCTCGCAGGAGACTTCTAAGCAGTTCTTC
TRBJ2-3,NA,TRBV10-3,TRBD2,15,CATGGRGQTTDTQYF,TGTGCCACGGGGGGGAGGGGCCAGACCACAGATACGCAGTATTTT
TRBJ2-5,NA,TRBV7-6,TRBD2,16,CASSLSSGSYQETQYF,TGTGCCAGCAGCTTATCTAGCGGGTCTTACCAAGAGACCCAGTACTTC
TRBJ1-1,NA,TRBV4-3,NA,14,CASSQDYLTRQAFF,TGCGCCAGCAGCCAAGATTATCTGACTCGCCAAGCTTTCTTT
TRBJ2-7,NA,TRBV7-2,TRBD1,16,CASSSLTGKASYEQYF,TGTGCCAGCAGCTCTTTGACAGGGAAGGCGTCCTACGAGCAGTACTTC
TRBJ2-7,once,TRBV14,TRBD2,15,CASSRGLAGTYEQYF,TGTGCCAGCAGCCGCGGACTAGCGGGTACCTACGAGCAGTACTTC
TRBJ2-3,NA,TRBV6-5,TRBD2,16,CASSLVSGSRSDTQYF,TGTGCCAGCAGTTTGGTCAGCGGGAGTAGGTCAGATACGCAGTATTTT
TRBJ2-1,NA,TRBV5-1,TRBD2,14,CASSFYSGNNEQFF,TGCGCCAGCAGCTTTTATAGCGGGAACAATGAGCAGTTCTTC
TRBJ1-2,NA,TRBV5-8,NA,11,CASSLESGYTF,TGTGCCAGCAGCTTGGAGTCAGGCTACACCTTC
TRBJ2-6,NA,TRBV7-3,TRBD1,16,CASSSTGVGGANVLTF,TGTGCCAGCAGCTCGACAGGGGTTGGAGGGGCCAACGTCCTGACTTTC
TRBJ2-7,NA,TRBV29-1,TRBD2,13,CSAGTSGSYEQYF,TGCAGCGCTGGGACTAGCGGATCCTACGAGCAGTACTTC
TRBJ1-1,NA,TRBV2,TRBD1,13,CASRQGANTEAFF,TGTGCCAGCAGGCAGGGGGCGAACACTGAAGCTTTCTTT
TRBJ1-4,NA,TRBV15,NA,15,CATSQQKSPGEKLFF,TGTGCCACCAGCCAACAAAAAAGCCCCGGGGAAAAACTGTTTTTT
TRBJ2-7,NA,TRBV5-8,NA,14,CASEKAPGTYEQYF,TGTGCCAGCGAAAAAGCCCCGGGGACCTACGAGCAGTACTTC
TRBJ2-7,NA,TRBV4-1,NA,16,CASSPVSGGASGEQYF,TGCGCCAGCAGCCCGGTGTCGGGGGGCGCCTCAGGAGAGCAGTACTTC
TRBJ1-5,NA,TRBV7-9,NA,15,CASSLGAPSNQPQHF,TGTGCCAGCAGCTTAGGGGCGCCTAGCAATCAGCCCCAGCATTTT
TRBJ2-7,NA,TRBV4-1,TRBD1,16,CASSRQGATGRYEQYF,TGCGCCAGCAGCCGTCAGGGGGCGACTGGGCGCTACGAGCAGTACTTC
TRBJ2-3,NA,TRBV13,NA,15,CASSLTHGGTDTQYF,TGTGCCAGCAGCTTAACGCACGGGGGAACAGATACGCAGTATTTT
TRBJ1-6,NA,TRBV30,TRBD1,16,CAWSARTGTGASPLHF,TGTGCCTGGAGTGCACGAACCGGGACAGGGGCTTCACCCCTCCACTTT
TRBJ2-4,NA,TRBV18,NA,13,CASSPSNGNIQYF,TGTGCCAGCTCACCATCAAACGGAAACATTCAGTACTTC
TRBJ1-5,NA,TRBV30,NA,15,CAWSVKGESNQPQHF,TGTGCCTGGAGTGTAAAAGGGGAGAGCAATCAGCCCCAGCATTTT
TRBJ1-1,NA,TRBV5-1,TRBD1,14,CASSPRTGSSEAFF,TGCGCCAGCAGCCCCCGGACAGGCAGTTCTGAAGCTTTCTTT
TRBJ1-4,NA,TRBV4-3,TRBD1,15,CASSHGTARREKLFF,TGCGCCAGCAGCCACGGGACAGCCAGGAGGGAAAAACTGTTTTTT
TRBJ2-7,NA,TRBV7-8,NA,15,CASSLGSGAAHEQYF,TGTGCCAGCAGCTTAGGATCGGGGGCTGCCCACGAGCAGTACTTC
TRBJ2-5,NA,TRBV19,TRBD2,18,CASSISGVGTSGGETQYF,TGTGCCAGTAGTATAAGTGGAGTCGGAACTAGCGGGGGCGAGACCCAGTACTTC
TRBJ2-3,NA,TRBV11-2,NA,15,CASSPMEGAGDTQYF,TGTGCCAGCAGCCCGATGGAGGGGGCTGGGGATACGCAGTATTTT
TRBJ2-7,NA,TRBV6-1,NA,15,CASSEMGNGPYEQYF,TGTGCCAGCAGTGAAATGGGGAACGGTCCCTACGAGCAGTACTTC
TRBJ1-1,NA,TRBV5-1,NA,13,CASRGRANTEAFF,TGCGCCAGCAGGGGGAGGGCCAACACTGAAGCTTTCTTT
TRBJ2-7,NA,TRBV5-1,NA,16,CASSLLTGGKVYEQYF,TGCGCCAGCAGCTTACTGACAGGCGGTAAGGTATACGAGCAGTACTTC
TRBJ2-3,NA,TRBV29-1,TRBD1,13,CSAGQVSTDTQYF,TGCAGCGCCGGACAGGTCAGCACAGATACGCAGTATTTT
TRBJ1-5,NA,TRBV5-8,NA,13,CASSPDIAEPQHF,TGTGCCAGCAGCCCCGACATAGCGGAGCCCCAGCATTTT
TRBJ1-1,NA,TRBV9,TRBD1,12,CASSTGSTEAFF,TGTGCCAGCTCGACAGGGTCTACTGAAGCTTTCTTT
TRBJ1-2,NA,TRBV5-1,NA,13,CASSFQGSYGYTF,TGCGCCAGCAGCTTTCAGGGGTCCTATGGCTACACCTTC
TRBJ1-1,NA,TRBV7-3,NA,17,CASSHRQVPPLNTEAFF,TGTGCCAGCAGCCATAGACAGGTTCCCCCTCTAAACACTGAAGCTTTCTTT
TRBJ1-2,NA,TRBV27,NA,13,CASSLQGNYGYTF,TGTGCCAGCAGTTTACAGGGAAACTATGGCTACACCTTC
TRBJ1-6,NA,TRBV7-9,NA,15,CASSLRLQGNSPLHF,TGTGCCAGCAGCTTAAGGTTACAGGGTAATTCACCCCTCCACTTT
TRBJ2-7,once,TRBV11-1,NA,14,CASSLLGPQYEQYF,TGTGCCAGCAGCTTATTGGGGCCTCAGTACGAGCAGTACTTC
TRBJ1-5,once,TRBV18,TRBD1,16,CASSPTGTGRSQPQHF,TGTGCCAGCTCACCTACCGGGACAGGGAGAAGTCAGCCCCAGCATTTT
TRBJ2-5,NA,TRBV6-6,TRBD2,16,CASSYLAGGSSQTQYF,TGTGCCAGCAGTTACTTAGCGGGAGGGTCCTCGCAGACCCAGTACTTC
TRBJ1-2,NA,TRBV5-1,NA,13,CASTTGANYGYTF,TGCGCCAGCACCACAGGAGCTAACTATGGCTACACCTTC
TRBJ2-1,NA,TRBV7-3,TRBD1,13,CASSGQGGDEQFF,TGTGCCAGCTCCGGACAGGGTGGGGATGAGCAGTTCTTC